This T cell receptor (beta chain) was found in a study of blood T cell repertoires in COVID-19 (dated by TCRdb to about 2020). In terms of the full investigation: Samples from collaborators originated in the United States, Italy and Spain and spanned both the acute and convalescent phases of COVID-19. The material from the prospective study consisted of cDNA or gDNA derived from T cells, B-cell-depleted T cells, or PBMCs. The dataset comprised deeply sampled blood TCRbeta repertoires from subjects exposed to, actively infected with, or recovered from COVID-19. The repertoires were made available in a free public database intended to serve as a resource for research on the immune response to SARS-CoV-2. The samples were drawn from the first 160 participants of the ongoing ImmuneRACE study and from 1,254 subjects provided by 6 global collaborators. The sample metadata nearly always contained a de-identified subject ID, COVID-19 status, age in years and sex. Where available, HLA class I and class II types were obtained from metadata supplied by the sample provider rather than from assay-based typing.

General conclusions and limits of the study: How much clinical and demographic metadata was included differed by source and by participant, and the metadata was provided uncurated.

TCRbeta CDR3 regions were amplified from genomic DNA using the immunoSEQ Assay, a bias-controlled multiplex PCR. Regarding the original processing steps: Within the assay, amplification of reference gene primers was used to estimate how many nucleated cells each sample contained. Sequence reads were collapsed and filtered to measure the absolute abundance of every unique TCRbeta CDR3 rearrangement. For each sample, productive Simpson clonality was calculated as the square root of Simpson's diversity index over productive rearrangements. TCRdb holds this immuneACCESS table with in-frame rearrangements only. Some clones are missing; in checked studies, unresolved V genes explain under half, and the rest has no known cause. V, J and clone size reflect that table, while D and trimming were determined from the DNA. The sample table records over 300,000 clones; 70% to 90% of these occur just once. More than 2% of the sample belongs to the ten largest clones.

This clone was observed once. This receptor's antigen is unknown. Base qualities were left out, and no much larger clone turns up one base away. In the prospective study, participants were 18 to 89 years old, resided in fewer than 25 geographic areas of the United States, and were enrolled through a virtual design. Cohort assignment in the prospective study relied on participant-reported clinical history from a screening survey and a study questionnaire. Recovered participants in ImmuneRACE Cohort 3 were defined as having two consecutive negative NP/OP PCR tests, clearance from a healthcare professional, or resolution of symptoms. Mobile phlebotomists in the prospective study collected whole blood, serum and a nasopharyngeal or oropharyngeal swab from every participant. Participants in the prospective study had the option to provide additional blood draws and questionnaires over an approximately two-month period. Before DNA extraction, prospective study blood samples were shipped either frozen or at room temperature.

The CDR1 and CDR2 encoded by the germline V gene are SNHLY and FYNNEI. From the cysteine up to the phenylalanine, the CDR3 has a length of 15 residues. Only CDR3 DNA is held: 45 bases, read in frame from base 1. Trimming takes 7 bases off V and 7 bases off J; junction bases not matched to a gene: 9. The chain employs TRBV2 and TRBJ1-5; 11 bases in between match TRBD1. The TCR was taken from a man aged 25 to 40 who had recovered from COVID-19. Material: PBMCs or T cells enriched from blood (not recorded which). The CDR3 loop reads CASTYRTGGRQPQHF. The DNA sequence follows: TGTGCCAGCACCTACAGGACAGGGGGCCGCCAGCCCCAGCATTTT.